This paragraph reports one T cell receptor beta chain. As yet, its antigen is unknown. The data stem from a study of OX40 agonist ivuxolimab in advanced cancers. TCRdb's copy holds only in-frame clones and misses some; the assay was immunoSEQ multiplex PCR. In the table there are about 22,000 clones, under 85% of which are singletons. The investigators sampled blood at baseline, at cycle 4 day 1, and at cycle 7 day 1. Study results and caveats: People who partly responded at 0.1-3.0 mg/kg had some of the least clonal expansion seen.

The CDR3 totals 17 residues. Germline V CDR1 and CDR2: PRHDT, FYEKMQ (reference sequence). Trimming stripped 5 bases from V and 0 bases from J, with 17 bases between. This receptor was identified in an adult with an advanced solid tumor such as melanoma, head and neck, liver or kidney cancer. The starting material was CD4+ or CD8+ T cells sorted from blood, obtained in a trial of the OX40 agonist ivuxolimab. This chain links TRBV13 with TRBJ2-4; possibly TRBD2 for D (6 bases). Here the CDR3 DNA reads TGTGCCAGCAGCCCCGGCGGGGCCGGAGTAGCCAAAAACATTCAGTACTTC. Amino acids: CASSPGGAGVAKNIQYF. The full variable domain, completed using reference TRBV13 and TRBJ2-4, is AAGVIQSPRHLIKEKRETATLKCYPIPRHDTVYWYQQGPGQDPQFLISFYEKMQSDKGSIPDRFSAQQFSDYHSELNMSSLELGDSALYFCASSPGGAGVAKNIQYFGAGTRLSVL.